A single sample is the source of the 30 T cell receptor beta chains below, sequenced in a study of spatial heterogeneity in lung cancer. Study results and caveats: It was found that expanded intratumoral alpha and beta TCR counts tracked tumor mutation counts.

What these receptors recognize is not known. TCRdb itself ran the 5' RACE reads through MiXCR, one entry per CDR3 protein. The sample holds around 21,000 distinct CDR3 sequences; roughly 3% are singletons and the top ten take 7.7%. Regarding time point: sample taken at primary tumor resection. Sequenced material: lung tumor tissue, taken at surgery. These TCRs come from a male donor with early-stage non-small cell lung cancer.

At least ten counts were recorded for this clonotype. The chain is built from TRBV20-1 and TRBJ2-2; D is perhaps TRBD1 (6 bases). This CDR3 comprises 14 residues. The V end lost 2 bases, the J end lost 3 bases, and 10 bases lay between the germline ends. The germline gives CDR1 DFQATT, CDR2 SNEGSKA (reference sequence). The CDR3 here is CSARHRADTGELFF. The CDR3 DNA sequence: TGCAGTGCTAGACACAGGGCGGACACCGGGGAGCTGTTTTTT.

This clonotype was observed many times. V is TRBV6-5 and J is TRBJ2-3, with 9 bases aligning to TRBD2. With V trimmed by 0 bases and J by 7 bases, 5 bases remained unmatched. The germline gives CDR1 MNHEY, CDR2 SVGAGI. This CDR3 is 15 amino acids long. CDR3 region: CASSYSSGRGYTQYF. The CDR3 DNA reads TGTGCCAGCAGTTACTCTAGCGGGAGAGGGTATACGCAGTATTTT.

In this sample, this clonotype turned up many times. The V call is TRBV12-3 or TRBV12-4, the J call TRBJ2-2; 8 nucleotides agree with TRBD1. V was clipped by 8 bases and J by 5 bases; unmatched bases: 13. The CDR3 totals 16 residues. The CDR3 DNA reads as TGTGCCAGCGTTCTTACTTGGACAGGGAGAACCGGGGAGCTGTTTTTT. This sequence encodes CASVLTWTGRTGELFF.

The table lists this clonotype with many counts. This sequence joins TRBV9 and TRBJ2-2; D might be TRBD1 (6 bases). Germline-derived CDR1 and CDR2 are SGDLS and YYNGEE. This CDR3 is built from 14 residues. The V end was cut by 5 bases, the J end by 1 base, with 9 bases between. The CDR3: CASRPGQNTGELFF. The CDR3 DNA is TGTGCCAGCAGGCCGGGACAGAACACCGGGGAGCTGTTTTTT.

This clonotype was seen many times. The genes are TRBV4-3 and TRBJ2-1, with 9 positions matching TRBD2. The CDR3 extends over 17 amino acids. Germline trimming cut 3 bases from V and 5 bases from J; bases unmatched to any gene: 11. Germline V gives CDR1 LGHNA, CDR2 YSLEER. The CDR3 nucleotides are TGCGCCAGCAGCCAGGATTTTCTAGCGGGGAGTAACAATGAGCAGTTCTTC. It yields the protein CASSQDFLAGSNNEQFF.

This clonotype was detected many times. The CDR3, as DNA: TGTGCCAGCAGAAGGGGGGCGAACACTGAAGCTTTCTTT. Its protein is CASRRGANTEAFF. The rearrangement links TRBV27 to TRBJ1-1; perhaps TRBD1 as D (6 bases). Trimming shortened V by 6 bases and J by 1 base, and 9 bases separated the two germline ends. Germline V gene sequence: CDR1 MNHEY, CDR2 SMNVEV (reference sequence). This CDR3 spans 13 amino acids.

This clonotype was seen many times. The chain is built from TRBV10-3 and TRBJ1-2, with D maybe TRBD1 (5 bases). In germline, CDR1 is ENHRY, CDR2 SYGVKD. The CDR3 is 16 amino acids. Trimming removed 0 bases at V and 3 bases at J, with 14 bases between. This CDR3 reads CAISESAGSGDYGYTF. The CDR3 coding sequence is TGTGCCATCAGTGAGTCCGCAGGGTCGGGGGACTATGGCTACACCTTC.

This clonotype was counted ten times or more. The gene calls are TRBV27 and TRBJ2-7; the D gene could be TRBD1 or TRBD2 (5 bases each). Germline V CDR1 and CDR2: MNHEY, SMNVEV (reference sequence). Trimming pared 2 bases from V and 3 bases from J, leaving 5 bases between. The CDR3 runs to 12 residues. DNA for the CDR3: TGTGCCAGCAGTTTAGGGGGCTACGAGCAGTACTTC. As protein: CASSLGGYEQYF.

This clonotype was seen at least ten times. The CDR3 is CSASYTSGNTDTQYF. The CDR3 nucleotides read TGCAGTGCTAGTTATACTAGCGGGAACACAGATACGCAGTATTTT. V gene TRBV20-1 combines with J gene TRBJ2-3, with 10 positions matching TRBD2. This CDR3 spans 15 amino acids. Germline loops: CDR1 DFQATT, CDR2 SNEGSKA (reference sequence). Trimming cost V 3 bases and J 2 bases; bases outside gene matches: 5.

This clonotype was found many times. This chain connects TRBV5-4 to TRBJ2-1; the match to TRBD1 covers 9 bases. Germline V gives CDR1 SGHNT, CDR2 YYREEE (reference sequence). CDR3 length: 15 amino acids. The junction had 10 bases not matched to a gene; V was cut back by 4 bases and J by 8 bases. DNA of the CDR3: TGTGCCAGCAGCCAAGGGACAGGGTCTAGCGATGAGCAGTTCTTC. The encoded protein is CASSQGTGSSDEQFF.

In its sample, this clonotype was seen many times. The rearrangement joins TRBV19 to TRBJ2-5, with a possible D match to TRBD2 (6 bases). Between the trimmed V and J ends, which lost 7 bases and 5 bases, there was a span of 17 bases. This CDR3 comprises 14 residues. Germline lookup yields CDR1 LNHDA and CDR2 SQIVND (reference sequence). The CDR3 nucleotides read TGTGCCAGTACGCCTGGCCAGGAGGGGGAGACCCAGTACTTC. As protein: CASTPGQEGETQYF.

About this clonotype itself: With a much larger clone just one base away, this may be a read error. The CDR3 bases are TGTGCCGGCAGGCTGCAGGAGAGCTCCTACGAGCAGTACTTC. Its protein product is CAGRLQESSYEQYF. The chain combines TRBV27 with TRBJ2-7; no definite D call. CDR1 and CDR2 (germline): MNHEY, SMNVEV (reference sequence). This CDR3 contains 14 residues.

This clonotype was observed at least ten times. The chain recombines TRBV7-9 with TRBJ1-1; D perhaps matches TRBD1 (5 bases). CDR1 SEHNR and CDR2 FQNEAQ come from the germline V gene (reference sequence). The CDR3 length is 14 residues. Trimming removed 6 bases from V and 5 bases from J, with 16 bases in between. The CDR3 here is CASSRGAEGTEAFF. In DNA, the CDR3 is TGTGCCAGCAGTCGAGGGGCCGAGGGGACTGAAGCTTTCTTT.

This clonotype was recorded many times. The chain links TRBV20-1 to TRBJ2-3; possible D gene TRBD2, 5 bases. This CDR3 comprises 14 residues. Germline-derived CDR1 and CDR2 are DFQATT and SNEGSKA (reference sequence). Trimming took off 1 base at V and 0 bases at J, with 8 bases between the two ends. The CDR3 DNA is TGCAGTGCTAGAGGTGGCGGGAGCACAGATACGCAGTATTTT. Amino acid sequence: CSARGGGSTDTQYF.

This clonotype was recorded many times. The CDR3 here is CASSKTGTGELFF. As DNA, the CDR3 is TGTGCCAGCAGTAAAACAGGGACCGGGGAGCTGTTTTTT. V and J are TRBV6-2 or TRBV6-3 and TRBJ2-2, with D tentatively TRBD1 (6 bases). Germline V gene lookup returns CDR1 MNHEY and CDR2 SVGEGT. This CDR3 has 13 residues. V dropped 5 bases and J dropped 5 bases, with 9 bases sitting between them.

In its sample, this clonotype was seen many times. This rearrangement joins TRBV7-6 to TRBJ2-7; D possibly corresponds to TRBD1 (6 bases). This CDR3 has 14 amino acids. The V and J ends lost 2 bases and 4 bases respectively, with 12 bases between them. Germline assignment: CDR1 SGHVS and CDR2 FNYEAQ. The CDR3 spells CASSLMGAGYEQYF. The CDR3 DNA sequence: TGTGCCAGCAGCTTAATGGGGGCAGGGTACGAGCAGTACTTC.

This clonotype showed up many times. The V gene is TRBV10-3, the J gene TRBJ1-4; D is unresolved. This CDR3 has 16 residues. Germline CDR1 is ENHRY and CDR2 is SYGVKD. Between the trimmed V and J ends, which lost 0 bases and 3 bases, there was a span of 11 bases. CDR3 region: CAISESRVSANEKLFF. In nucleotides, the CDR3 is TGTGCCATCAGTGAGTCTCGGGTTTCGGCTAATGAAAAACTGTTTTTT.

This clonotype has a count of ten or more. This chain joins TRBV24-1 and TRBJ1-1; 7 bases fit TRBD1. Germline trimming cut 3 bases from V and 7 bases from J; bases unmatched to any gene: 7. Germline CDR1 and CDR2: KGHDR and SFDVKD. This CDR3 comprises 14 residues. This CDR3 is CATSDAGQESEAFF. CDR3 sequence (DNA): TGTGCCACCAGTGATGCAGGACAGGAAAGTGAAGCTTTCTTT.

This clonotype was counted at least ten times. DNA of the CDR3: TGCAGCGTGGGGGACAAGAACACCGGGGAGCTGTTTTTT. Translated, it gives CSVGDKNTGELFF. V and J are TRBV29-1 and TRBJ2-2, with TRBD1 as a possible D gene (6 bases). The germline CDR1 and CDR2 sequences are SQVTM and ANQGSEA. The CDR3 runs to 13 residues. Trimming left V 6 bases short and J 1 base short, with 9 bases between.

This clonotype rates as medium-sized. The chain uses TRBV30 and TRBJ2-3, with D perhaps TRBD2 (5 bases). CDR1 is GTSNPN, CDR2 SVGIG, per germline (reference sequence). The CDR3 runs to 11 residues. The germline V and J ends were trimmed by 5 bases and 6 bases, with 9 bases remaining between them. In DNA, the CDR3 is TGTGCCTGGGAGAGGGCTGATACGCAGTATTTT. It encodes CAWERADTQYF. Looking up the rest from reference TRBV30 and TRBJ2-3 gives the full variable domain: SQTIHQWPATLVQPVGSPLSLECTVEGTSNPNLYWYRQAAGRGLQLLFYSVGIGQISSEVPQNLSASRPQDRQFILSSKKLLLSDSGFYLCAWERADTQYFGPGTRLTVL.

There are many counts of this clonotype. V gene TRBV14 combines with J gene TRBJ2-5; D is unclear. Germline V gene sequence: CDR1 SGHDN, CDR2 FVKESK. This CDR3 comprises 16 residues. V was shortened by 0 bases and J by 7 bases, with 18 bases between the two germline ends. The CDR3 sequence: CASSQDFTGPSGTQYF. CDR3 bases: TGTGCCAGCAGCCAAGATTTTACCGGGCCCTCGGGGACCCAGTACTTC.

This clonotype was seen ten or more times. The rearrangement joins TRBV3-1 to TRBJ2-1, with D possibly being TRBD2 (5 bases). This CDR3 contains 16 residues. Germline CDR1 LGHDT, CDR2 YNNKEL (reference sequence). The V end lost 0 bases, the J end lost 2 bases, and 11 bases lay between the germline ends. The CDR3 bases are TGTGCCAGCAGCCAAGATTCGGGATACGCCTACAATGAGCAGTTCTTC. Translating it yields CASSQDSGYAYNEQFF.

This clonotype came up many times. The chain links TRBV18 to TRBJ2-7, with a weak D call TRBD1 (5 bases). This CDR3 is built from 15 residues. The germline V gene has CDR1 KGHSH and CDR2 LQKENI. V lost 2 bases and J 4 bases, leaving 15 bases between the germline ends. DNA for the CDR3: TGTGCCAGCTCACCAGGTAGGGGCGGAGAATACGAGCAGTACTTC. Translation: CASSPGRGGEYEQYF.

There are many counts of this clonotype. This chain connects TRBV6-2 or TRBV6-3 to TRBJ2-7; the D is unclear. Trimming removed 4 bases at V and 0 bases at J, with 13 bases between. The CDR3 runs 15 residues. Germline assignment: CDR1 MNHEY and CDR2 SVGEGT. CDR3 sequence (DNA): TGTGCCAGCAGTTCCTTCATGGGATTCTCCTACGAGCAGTACTTC. It encodes CASSSFMGFSYEQYF.

This clonotype was seen repeatedly, ten times or more. The chain employs TRBV28 and TRBJ2-3; no firm D call. Germline CDR1 reads MDHEN; CDR2 reads SYDVKM. Trimming stripped 6 bases from V and 1 base from J, with 8 bases between. The CDR3 runs 13 residues. CDR3 nucleotide sequence: TGTGCCAGCAGAGGCCGCCGCACAGATACGCAGTATTTT. This gives the protein CASRGRRTDTQYF.

In this sample, this clonotype turned up many times. This chain links TRBV6-1 with TRBJ1-1; 9 bases fit TRBD1. After removal of 8 bases from V and 2 bases from J, the junction contained 15 bases not matched to a gene. Germline V lookup: CDR1 MNHNS, CDR2 SASEGT. The CDR3 covers 17 residues. CDR3 coding DNA: TGTGCCAGCCACGCGGGCTGGACAGGGGACTTAAACACTGAAGCTTTCTTT. This codes for CASHAGWTGDLNTEAFF.

In its sample, this clonotype ranks as medium-sized (0.01 to 0.1%). This chain links TRBV7-2 with TRBJ2-6; D unclear. V was cut by 5 bases and J by 2 bases, with 10 bases left in between. The CDR3 loop spans 15 amino acids. Germline CDR1 reads SGHTA; CDR2 reads FQGNSA. CDR3 bases: TGTGCCAGCAGCACCTCCCTCACTGGGGCCAACGTCCTGACTTTC. It encodes CASSTSLTGANVLTF.

In its sample, this clonotype was seen many times. This sequence joins TRBV15 and TRBJ1-5; D is ambiguous. The germline gives CDR1 LNHNV, CDR2 YYDKDF (reference sequence). The V end lost 0 bases, the J end lost 2 bases, and 5 bases lay between the germline ends. The CDR3 extends over 14 amino acids. The CDR3 DNA sequence: TGTGCCACCAGCAGAGATGGGGGCAATCAGCCCCAGCATTTT. Its protein is CATSRDGGNQPQHF.

This clonotype came up many times. The CDR3 sequence: CASSLSRQVRENTEAFF. The CDR3 DNA is TGTGCCAGCAGTTTATCGCGACAGGTCAGGGAGAACACTGAAGCTTTCTTT. This chain joins TRBV27 and TRBJ1-1, with D possibly TRBD1 on 6 matching bases. V was clipped by 0 bases and J by 1 base, with 15 bases between them. This CDR3 spans 17 amino acids. The germline V gene has CDR1 MNHEY and CDR2 SMNVEV (reference sequence).

This clonotype is medium-sized. The chain carries TRBV5-1 and TRBJ1-1, with TRBD1 matching over 7 bases. This CDR3 has 14 residues. J gave up 0 bases and V 4 bases, and 3 bases lay outside the gene matches. Germline V lookup: CDR1 SGHRS, CDR2 YFSETQ. The CDR3 region is CASSQGQMNTEAFF. In nucleotides, the CDR3 is TGCGCCAGCAGCCAGGGACAGATGAACACTGAAGCTTTCTTT. The full variable domain, in which reference TRBV5-1 and TRBJ1-1 provide the parts outside the CDR3, is KAGVTQTPRYLIKTRGQQVTLSCSPISGHRSVSWYQQTPGQGLQFLFEYFSETQRNKGNFPGRFSGRQFSNSRSEMNVSTLELGDSALYLCASSQGQMNTEAFFGQGTRLTVV.